This paragraph covers one T cell receptor (beta chain) sequence. What it binds is unknown. Within the sample, other DNA sequences also encode this same CDR3. The record originates from a study of OX40 agonist ivuxolimab in advanced cancers. Looking at the study overall: The patients received agonistic anti-OX40 (CD134) antibody ivuxolimab. Broader study findings: Some nonresponders additionally presented with little normalized T-cell clonal expansion. Doses of 0.1 to 3.0 mg/kg were accompanied by clonal expansion of CD4+ and CD8+ blood T cells by week 6.

Autoimmune disease history or systemic immunosuppression was exclusionary. The table came from immunoSEQ multiplex PCR; TCRdb's copy has only in-frame clones and leaves some out. The table lists some 70,000 clones, roughly 85% of them singletons. Deletions cut 0 bases from V and 5 bases from J, with 7 bases between. The germline V gene has CDR1 SGHNT and CDR2 YENEEA. This CDR3 has 14 residues. The input for sequencing was CD4+ or CD8+ T cells sorted from blood, taken in a trial of the OX40 agonist ivuxolimab. The chain has TRBV11-3 and TRBJ2-2; possibly TRBD1 for D (5 bases). This clonotype originated in an adult with an advanced solid tumor such as melanoma, head and neck, liver or kidney cancer. This CDR3 is CASSLDRGTGELFF. DNA of the CDR3: TGTGCCAGCAGCTTAGATAGGGGAACCGGGGAGCTGTTTTTT. The full variable domain, completed using reference TRBV11-3 and TRBJ2-2, is EAGVVQSPRYKIIEKKQPVAFWCNPISGHNTLYWYLQNLGQGPELLIRYENEEAVDDSQLPKDRFSAERLKGVDSTLKIQPAELGDSAVYLCASSLDRGTGELFFGEGSRLTVL.